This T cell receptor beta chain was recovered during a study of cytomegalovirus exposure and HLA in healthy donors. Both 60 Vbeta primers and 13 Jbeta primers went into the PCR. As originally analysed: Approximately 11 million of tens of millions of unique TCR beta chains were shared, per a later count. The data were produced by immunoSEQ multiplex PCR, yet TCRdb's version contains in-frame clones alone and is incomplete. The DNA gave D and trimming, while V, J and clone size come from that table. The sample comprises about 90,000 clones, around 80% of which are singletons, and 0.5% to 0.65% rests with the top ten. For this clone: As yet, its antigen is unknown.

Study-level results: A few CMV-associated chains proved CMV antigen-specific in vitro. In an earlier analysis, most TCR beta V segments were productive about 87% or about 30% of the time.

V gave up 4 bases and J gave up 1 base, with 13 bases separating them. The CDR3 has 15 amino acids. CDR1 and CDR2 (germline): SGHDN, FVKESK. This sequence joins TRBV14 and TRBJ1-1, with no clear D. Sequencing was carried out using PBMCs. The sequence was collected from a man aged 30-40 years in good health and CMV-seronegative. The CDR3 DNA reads TGTGCCAGCAGCCGAAGACCGACGGGGAACACTGAAGCTTTCTTT. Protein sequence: CASSRRPTGNTEAFF.